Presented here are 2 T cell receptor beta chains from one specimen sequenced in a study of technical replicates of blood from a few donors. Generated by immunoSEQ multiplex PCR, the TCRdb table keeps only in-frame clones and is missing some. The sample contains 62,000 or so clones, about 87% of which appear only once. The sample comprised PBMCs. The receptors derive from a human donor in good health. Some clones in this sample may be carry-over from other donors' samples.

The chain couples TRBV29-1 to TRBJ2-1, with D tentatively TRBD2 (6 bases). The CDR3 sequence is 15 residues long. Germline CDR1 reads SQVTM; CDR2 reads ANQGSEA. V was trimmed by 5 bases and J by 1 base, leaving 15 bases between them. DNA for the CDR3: TGCAGCGTTTCTACGGGGGTAGAATCCTACAATGAGCAGTTCTTC. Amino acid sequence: CSVSTGVESYNEQFF.

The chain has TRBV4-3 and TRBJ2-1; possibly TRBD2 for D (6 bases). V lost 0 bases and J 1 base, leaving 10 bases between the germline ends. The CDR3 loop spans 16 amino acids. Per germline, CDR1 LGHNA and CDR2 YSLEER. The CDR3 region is CASSQDLGGSYNEQFF. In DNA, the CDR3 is TGCGCCAGCAGCCAAGATCTGGGGGGATCCTACAATGAGCAGTTCTTC.